This T cell receptor beta chain was identified during a study of CD8 T cells in ankylosing spondylitis. TCRdb fed the 5' RACE reads into MiXCR, producing one record per CDR3 protein. This table holds around 340,000 distinct CDR3 sequences, around 20% found once. Germline lookup yields CDR1 SGHRS and CDR2 YFSETQ. The CDR3 length is 14 residues. Trimming took 5 bases from V and 1 from J, leaving 12 bases between them. This clonotype was seen once. The receptor comes from a male donor with ankylosing spondylitis or in good health (not recorded which). The chain uses TRBV5-1 and TRBJ2-5, with no clear D. The sample comprised blood, either unsorted or a sorted T cell fraction (not recorded which). CDR3: CASSREDGQETQYF. The CDR3 nucleotides are TGCGCCAGCAGTCGCGAGGACGGCCAAGAGACCCAGTACTTC.